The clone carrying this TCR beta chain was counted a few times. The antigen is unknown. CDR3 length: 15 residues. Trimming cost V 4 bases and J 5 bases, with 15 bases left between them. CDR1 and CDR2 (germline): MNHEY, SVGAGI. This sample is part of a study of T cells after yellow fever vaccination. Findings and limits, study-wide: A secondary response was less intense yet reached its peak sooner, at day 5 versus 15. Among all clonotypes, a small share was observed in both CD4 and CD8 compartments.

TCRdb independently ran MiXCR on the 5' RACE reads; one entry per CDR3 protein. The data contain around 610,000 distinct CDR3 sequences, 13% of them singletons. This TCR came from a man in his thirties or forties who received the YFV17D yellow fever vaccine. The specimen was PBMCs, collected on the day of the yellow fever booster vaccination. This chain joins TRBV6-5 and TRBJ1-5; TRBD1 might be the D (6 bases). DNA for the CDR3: TGTGCCAGCAGTTCCCACGGGACACCCGATCAGCCCCAGCATTTT. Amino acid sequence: CASSSHGTPDQPQHF.